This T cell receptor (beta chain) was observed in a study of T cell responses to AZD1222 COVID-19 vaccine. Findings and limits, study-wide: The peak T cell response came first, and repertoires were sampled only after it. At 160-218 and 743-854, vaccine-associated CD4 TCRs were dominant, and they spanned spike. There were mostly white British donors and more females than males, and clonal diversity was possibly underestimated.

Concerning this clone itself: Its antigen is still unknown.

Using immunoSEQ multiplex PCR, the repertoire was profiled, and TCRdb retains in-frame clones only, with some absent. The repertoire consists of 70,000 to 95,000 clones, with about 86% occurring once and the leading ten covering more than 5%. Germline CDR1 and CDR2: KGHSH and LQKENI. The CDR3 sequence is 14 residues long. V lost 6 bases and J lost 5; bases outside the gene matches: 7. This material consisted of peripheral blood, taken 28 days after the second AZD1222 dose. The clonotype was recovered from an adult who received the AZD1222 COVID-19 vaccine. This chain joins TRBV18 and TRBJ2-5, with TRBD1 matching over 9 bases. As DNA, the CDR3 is TGTGCCAGCTCGCCCACAGGGGGCCGGGAGACCCAGTACTTC. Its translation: CASSPTGGRETQYF.